The 18 T cell receptor beta chains listed next were all sequenced from one sample in a study of CD8 T cells in Susac syndrome. The RNA input was roughly 0.5 to 1 ug, and it was reverse transcribed with random hexamers. TCRdb analysed the immunoSEQ multiplex PCR reads with MiXCR anew, one entry per CDR3 protein. The table has approximately 190,000 distinct CDR3 sequences, about 94% seen once. Source material: CD4+ T cells from PBMCs. These receptors originate from a human donor in good health.

The chain combines TRBV7-2 with TRBJ2-2, with D maybe TRBD2 (6 bases). The V gene lost 5 bases and the J gene lost 11 bases, with 12 bases spanning the gap. This CDR3 has 12 amino acids. Germline CDR1 is SGHTA and CDR2 is FQGNSA. In DNA form, the CDR3 reads TGTGCCAGCAGCCACGGGAGAATTGAGCTGTTTTTT. Encoded protein: CASSHGRIELFF.

Here the CDR3 reads CAISEGGRYEQYV. CDR3 DNA sequence: TGTGCCATCAGTGAGGGTGGACGCTACGAGCAGTACGTC. This rearrangement joins TRBV10-3 to TRBJ2-7; D gene ambiguous. V dropped 2 bases and J dropped 3 bases, with 8 bases sitting between them. The germline CDR1 and CDR2 sequences are ENHRY and SYGVKD. CDR3 length: 13 amino acids.

The chain joins TRBV6-4 to TRBJ2-3, with 7 bases lining up with TRBD2. V lost 3 bases and J lost 8; bases outside the gene matches: 5. This CDR3 has 13 residues. The germline V gene has CDR1 MRHNA and CDR2 SNTAGT. CDR3 loop: CASSETSGGTQYF. The CDR3 DNA reads as TGTGCCAGCAGTGAGACTTCGGGAGGTACGCAGTATTTT.

The rearrangement joins TRBV12-3 or TRBV12-4 to TRBJ2-3; TRBD2 is a possible D gene (7 bases). The CDR3 is 15 amino acids. Trimming pared 0 bases from V and 5 bases from J, leaving 12 bases between. The CDR3 nucleotides are TGTGCCAGCAGTTTAGCGGGGGGGCCGGTAGATACGCAGTATTTT. Protein sequence: CASSLAGGPVDTQYF.

J is TRBJ2-2 and V is TRBV7-2; D might be TRBD1 (5 bases). The CDR3 contains 15 residues. Germline V CDR1 and CDR2: SGHTA, FQGNSA. Trimming stripped 5 bases from V and 2 bases from J, with 12 bases between. In DNA, the CDR3 is TGTGCCAGCAGCGGCGACAGCTCCAACACCGGGGAGCTGTTTTTT. Translation: CASSGDSSNTGELFF.

The J gene is TRBJ2-3, the V gene TRBV7-9; 8 bases are a match to TRBD2. The V segment lost 2 bases and the J segment 3 bases; nucleotides outside the gene matches: 7. Per the germline V gene, CDR1 is SEHNR and CDR2 is FQNEAQ (reference sequence). This CDR3 is built from 16 residues. CDR3 loop: CASSLQAGGMTDTQYF. The CDR3 DNA sequence: TGTGCCAGCAGCTTACAGGCGGGGGGCATGACAGATACGCAGTATTTT.

The V call is TRBV6-5, the J call TRBJ2-2; no reliable D call. This CDR3 comprises 13 residues. Germline V gives CDR1 MNHEY, CDR2 SVGAGI. Trimming removed 7 bases from V and 4 bases from J, with 10 bases in between. For the CDR3, the DNA is TGTGCCAGCACCCAGGTCACCACCGGGGAGCTGTTTTTT. Its protein is CASTQVTTGELFF.

The CDR3 bases are TGTGCCAGCAGCGTAATGTTCGGACACCACAATGAGCAGTTCTTC. Translated, it gives CASSVMFGHHNEQFF. The V and J genes are TRBV9 and TRBJ2-1; possible D gene TRBD1, 5 bases. V lost 1 base, J lost 5 bases, and 13 bases lay in between. Germline V gives CDR1 SGDLS, CDR2 YYNGEE. The length of the CDR3 is 15 residues. Together with reference TRBV9 and TRBJ2-1, the CDR3 gives the full variable domain: DSGVTQTPKHLITATGQRVTLRCSPRSGDLSVYWYQQSLDQGLQFLIQYYNGEERAKGNILERFSAQQFPDLHSELNLSSLELGDSALYFCASSVMFGHHNEQFFGPGTRLTVL.

The V and J genes are TRBV2 and TRBJ2-5; D perhaps matches TRBD2 (6 bases). The ends were cut back, 6 bases at V and 4 bases at J, with 21 bases in the middle. Germline V lookup: CDR1 SNHLY, CDR2 FYNNEI. This CDR3 is 16 amino acids long. CDR3 coding DNA: TGTGCCAGCAGCTATAATACGGCTAGCGTGCGAGAGACCCAGTACTTC. Encoded protein: CASSYNTASVRETQYF. The whole variable domain, remainder taken from reference TRBV2 and TRBJ2-5, is EPEVTQTPSHQVTQMGQEVILRCVPISNHLYFYWYRQILGQKVEFLVSFYNNEISEKSEIFDDQFSVERPDGSNFTLKIRSTKLEDSAMYFCASSYNTASVRETQYFGPGTRLLVL.

This chain links TRBV5-1 with TRBJ2-5, with a possible D match to TRBD1 (6 bases). Deletions cut 6 bases from V and 3 bases from J, with 18 bases between. CDR1 and CDR2 from the germline V gene are SGHRS and YFSETQ. This CDR3 is built from 15 residues. The CDR3 bases are TGCGCCAGCAACATTGGTGGGACAAATAAAGAGACCCAGTACTTC. It translates to CASNIGGTNKETQYF. Combining the CDR3 with reference TRBV5-1 and TRBJ2-5 gives the whole variable domain KAGVTQTPRYLIKTRGQQVTLSCSPISGHRSVSWYQQTPGQGLQFLFEYFSETQRNKGNFPGRFSGRQFSNSRSEMNVSTLELGDSALYLCASNIGGTNKETQYFGPGTRLLVL.

This clonotype appeared once. This chain joins TRBV12-3 or TRBV12-4 and TRBJ1-5; 9 nucleotides agree with TRBD1. The V segment lost 7 bases and the J segment 6 bases; nucleotides outside the gene matches: 10. The CDR3 is made up of 15 amino acids. The CDR3 DNA reads as TGTGCCAGCAACCCGACAGGGGGGGTTAGTCAGCCCCAGCATTTT. This translates into CASNPTGGVSQPQHF.

This sequence joins TRBV12-3 or TRBV12-4 and TRBJ2-2; a weak D match, TRBD2 (6 bases). V was shortened by 3 bases and J by 4 bases, with 12 bases between the two germline ends. The CDR3 is 15 residues long. CDR3 protein: CASSFAGRSTGELFF. The CDR3, as DNA: TGTGCCAGCAGTTTTGCGGGGCGGAGCACCGGGGAGCTGTTTTTT.

The rearrangement links TRBV2 to TRBJ1-6; no reliable D call. CDR1 is SNHLY, CDR2 FYNNEI, per germline. V was cut by 5 bases and J by 7 bases, with 9 bases left in between. This CDR3 spans 13 amino acids. The CDR3, as DNA: TGTGCCAGCAGTCGGACGGAAAATTCACCCCTCCACTTT. Its translation is CASSRTENSPLHF.

The chain's CDR3 is CASSPVPFPLHF. The CDR3 DNA is TGTGCCAGCTCACCAGTTCCATTTCCCCTCCACTTT. The J gene is TRBJ1-6, the V gene TRBV18; D gene uncertain. This CDR3 spans 12 amino acids. V shed 2 bases and J shed 13 bases, with 9 bases lying between them. The germline V gene encodes CDR1 KGHSH and CDR2 LQKENI.

In its sample, this clonotype was seen once. The CDR3 region has the DNA TGTGCCAGCAGTTTCGGACAGGGCTTTGGCTACACCTTC. This translates into CASSFGQGFGYTF. This chain connects TRBV12-3 or TRBV12-4 to TRBJ1-2; 8 nucleotides line up with TRBD1. This CDR3 spans 13 amino acids. The V gene end was trimmed by 3 bases and the J gene end by 7 bases; junction bases not matched to a gene: 4.

Only a few counts were recorded for this clonotype. The chain uses TRBV5-1 and TRBJ1-2, with a weak D call TRBD1 (6 bases). The CDR3 has 14 amino acids. In germline, CDR1 is SGHRS, CDR2 YFSETQ. The germline V and J ends were trimmed by 3 bases and 5 bases, with 14 bases remaining between them. The CDR3 protein is CASSSGQTSYGYTF. The CDR3 DNA reads as TGCGCCAGCAGCTCTGGACAGACCTCGTATGGCTACACCTTC.

The chain employs TRBV7-3 and TRBJ2-3; TRBD2 matches at 14 bases. V trimming: 3 bases; J trimming: 8 bases; junction bases outside the gene matches: 4. There are 15 residues in the CDR3. CDR1 and CDR2 from the germline V gene are SGHTA and FQGTGA. In DNA form, the CDR3 reads TGTGCCAGCAGCTTCGGACTAGCGGGGGGAGGTACGCAGTATTTT. This sequence encodes CASSFGLAGGGTQYF. The entire variable domain, with the rest obtained from reference TRBV7-3 and TRBJ2-3, is as follows: GAGVSQTPSNKVTEKGKYVELRCDPISGHTALYWYRQSLGQGPEFLIYFQGTGAADDSGLPNDRFFAVRPEGSVSTLKIQRTERGDSAVYLCASSFGLAGGGTQYFGPGTRLTVL.

The chain has TRBV28 and TRBJ2-2, with 7 bases aligning to TRBD1. V was pared by 5 bases and J by 4 bases, with 7 bases of the junction left unmatched. CDR3 size: 15 residues. CDR1 is MDHEN and CDR2 is SYDVKM in the germline V gene. CDR3 bases: TGTGCCAGCAGTCCCCCGGGACAGTTCACCGGGGAGCTGTTTTTT. As protein: CASSPPGQFTGELFF.